A single sample is the source of the 18 T cell receptor beta chains below, sequenced in a study of cytotoxic CD8 clonotypes in ibrutinib-treated CLL. Profiling relied on immunoSEQ multiplex PCR, and the TCRdb table lists in-frame clones only, not all of them. The data contain 35,000 to 55,000 clones, about 70% of them singletons. Sequenced material: PBMCs, taken after 12 months of ibrutinib treatment. The source is a human donor with chronic lymphocytic leukemia.

In this sample, this clone turned up a few times. The chain combines TRBV19 with TRBJ1-5, with D possibly being TRBD1 (5 bases). CDR3 size: 15 residues. CDR1 is LNHDA, CDR2 SQIVND, per germline (reference sequence). V lost 8 bases and J 0 bases, leaving 14 bases between the germline ends. CDR3 in amino acids: CASGIGAHSNQPQHF. CDR3 sequence (DNA): TGTGCCAGTGGCATCGGGGCGCATAGCAATCAGCCCCAGCATTTT. Combining the CDR3 with reference TRBV19 and TRBJ1-5 gives the whole variable domain DGGITQSPKYLFRKEGQNVTLSCEQNLNHDAMYWYRQDPGQGLRLIYYSQIVNDFQKGDIAEGYSVSREKKESFPLTVTSAQKNPTAFYLCASGIGAHSNQPQHFGDGTRLSIL.

The V gene is TRBV10-3, the J gene TRBJ2-7; TRBD1 aligns across 7 bases. Trimming cost V 5 bases and J 5 bases; bases outside gene matches: 6. The germline gives CDR1 ENHRY, CDR2 SYGVKD. The CDR3 extends over 13 amino acids. The CDR3, as DNA: TGTGCCATCAGTACAGGGGATCGAGACGAGCAGTACTTC. Residues: CAISTGDRDEQYF.

V usage is TRBV4-2 and J usage is TRBJ2-5; 10 nucleotides match TRBD1. Per germline, CDR1 LGHNA and CDR2 YNFKEQ. Trimming removed 1 base from V and 5 bases from J; junction bases left unmatched: 1. This CDR3 comprises 14 residues. CDR3 in DNA: TGTGCCAGCAGCCAAGGGGGACAGGGGGAGACCCAGTACTTC. It codes for CASSQGGQGETQYF.

This clone has a handful of counts. This sequence joins TRBV7-9 and TRBJ1-1; the D gene is possibly TRBD1 (6 bases). CDR1 and CDR2 (germline): SEHNR, FQNEAQ (reference sequence). Trimming cost V 7 bases and J 7 bases, with 25 bases left between them. CDR3 length: 16 residues. The CDR3 sequence is CASISSGAGQGGEAFF. The CDR3, as DNA: TGTGCCAGCATCTCAAGTGGGGCAGGGCAAGGGGGTGAAGCTTTCTTT.

The chain has TRBV28 and TRBJ1-1, with D possibly matching TRBD1 (6 bases). V lost 5 bases, J lost 11 bases, and 12 bases lay in between. The CDR3 contains 11 residues. Looked up from germline, CDR1 is MDHEN and CDR2 is SYDVKM. The CDR3 region has the DNA TGTGCCAGCAGTACTCACAGGGACGCTTTCTTT. It is translated as CASSTHRDAFF.

V and J are TRBV6-1 and TRBJ2-3, with unresolved D. V lost 10 bases, J lost 4 bases, and 15 bases lay in between. The CDR3 has 13 amino acids. Germline loops: CDR1 MNHNS, CDR2 SASEGT. CDR3 sequence reads: CATTVPAADTQYF. Written as DNA, the CDR3 is TGTGCCACGACGGTCCCGGCCGCAGATACGCAGTATTTT.

This chain links TRBV7-2 with TRBJ2-7; 12 bases fit TRBD2. This CDR3 comprises 17 residues. Germline-derived CDR1 and CDR2 are SGHTA and FQGNSA. Germline trimming cut 7 bases from V and 7 bases from J; bases unmatched to any gene: 17. The CDR3 nucleotides are TGTGCCAGCACCCCTTCGGGACTAGCGGGCGTGGGTGAAGAGCAGTACTTC. Amino acids: CASTPSGLAGVGEEQYF.

This clone was detected only once. A read error may account for a junction end that differs from germline. The chain joins TRBV5-6 to TRBJ1-6; D perhaps matches TRBD1 (5 bases). This CDR3 is 14 amino acids long. The V gene's germline CDR1 is SGHDT and CDR2 YYEEEE. CDR3 residues: CVSSLEQVHSPLHF. The CDR3 nucleotides read TGTGTCAGCAGCTTGGAACAGGTTCATTCACCCCTCCACTTT.

This clone turned up a few times. The chain employs TRBV19 and TRBJ1-1; D gene ambiguous. Trimming removed 0 bases at V and 4 bases at J, with 6 bases between. The germline CDR1 and CDR2 sequences are LNHDA and SQIVND (reference sequence). The CDR3 runs to 13 residues. The CDR3 sequence is CASSIDRGTEAFF. The DNA of the CDR3 is TGTGCCAGTAGTATAGATCGGGGCACTGAAGCTTTCTTT. The whole variable domain, remainder taken from reference TRBV19 and TRBJ1-1, is DGGITQSPKYLFRKEGQNVTLSCEQNLNHDAMYWYRQDPGQGLRLIYYSQIVNDFQKGDIAEGYSVSREKKESFPLTVTSAQKNPTAFYLCASSIDRGTEAFFGQGTRLTVV.

This sequence joins TRBV7-2 and TRBJ1-1; a weak D match, TRBD1 (6 bases). The V end was cut by 4 bases, the J end by 3 bases, with 12 bases between. The CDR3 spans 14 residues. Germline assignment: CDR1 SGHTA and CDR2 FQGNSA. DNA of the CDR3: TGTGCCAGCAGCTCGGGACACTGGTACACTGAAGCTTTCTTT. Translating it yields CASSSGHWYTEAFF.

J is TRBJ1-1 and V is TRBV7-9; 7 bases line up with TRBD1. J lost 4 bases, V lost 4 bases, and 9 bases had no gene match. Germline-derived CDR1 and CDR2 are SEHNR and FQNEAQ (reference sequence). The CDR3 runs to 15 residues. The CDR3, as DNA: TGTGCCAGCAGCTCCTTACAGGGGAGGGTCACTGAAGCTTTCTTT. It codes for CASSSLQGRVTEAFF.

This clone was counted only a few times. The chain is built from TRBV19 and TRBJ1-5; weak D call: TRBD1 (6 bases). In germline, CDR1 is LNHDA, CDR2 SQIVND (reference sequence). Between the trimmed V and J ends, which lost 7 bases and 6 bases, there was a span of 19 bases. The CDR3 extends over 15 amino acids. The chain's CDR3 is CASTRGQGWSQPQHF. In nucleotides, the CDR3 is TGTGCCAGTACCCGGGGGCAGGGATGGAGTCAGCCCCAGCATTTT. Complete variable domain (other parts from reference TRBV19 and TRBJ1-5): DGGITQSPKYLFRKEGQNVTLSCEQNLNHDAMYWYRQDPGQGLRLIYYSQIVNDFQKGDIAEGYSVSREKKESFPLTVTSAQKNPTAFYLCASTRGQGWSQPQHFGDGTRLSIL.

This clone was detected a few times. This chain joins TRBV7-9 and TRBJ1-2, with D maybe TRBD1 (5 bases). V lost 4 bases to trimming and J lost 3 bases, with 9 bases between them. Germline lookup yields CDR1 SEHNR and CDR2 FQNEAQ (reference sequence). The CDR3 covers 13 residues. CDR3 sequence: CASSSGADYGYTF. For the CDR3, the DNA is TGTGCCAGCAGCTCCGGGGCAGACTATGGCTACACCTTC. Variable domain in full (rest from reference TRBV7-9 and TRBJ1-2): DTGVSQNPRHKITKRGQNVTFRCDPISEHNRLYWYRQTLGQGPEFLTYFQNEAQLEKSRLLSDRFSAERPKGSFSTLEIQRTEQGDSAMYLCASSSGADYGYTFGSGTRLTVV.

The V and J genes are TRBV19 and TRBJ1-3; 7 nucleotides line up with TRBD1. Trimming removed 10 bases from V and 4 bases from J; junction bases left unmatched: 16. Germline CDR1 and CDR2: LNHDA and SQIVND (reference sequence). The CDR3 has 16 amino acids. The CDR3 is CATTPSVQGMGNTIYF. CDR3 DNA sequence: TGTGCCACCACACCATCTGTACAGGGGATGGGAAACACCATATATTTT.

The genes are TRBV9 and TRBJ1-5; D not certain. The CDR3 is 15 amino acids. The germline gives CDR1 SGDLS, CDR2 YYNGEE. Trimming removed 0 bases from V and 7 bases from J, with 14 bases in between. The CDR3 here is CASSVGGQERQPQHF. The CDR3 region has the DNA TGTGCCAGCAGCGTAGGAGGGCAGGAGAGACAGCCCCAGCATTTT.

The chain carries TRBV19 and TRBJ1-2; a possible D gene is TRBD1 (6 bases). From germline, CDR1 is LNHDA and CDR2 SQIVND (reference sequence). Between the trimmed V and J ends, which lost 8 bases and 8 bases, there was a span of 24 bases. This CDR3 has 15 amino acids. This CDR3 is CASGLTTGPAGGYTF. CDR3 in DNA: TGTGCCAGTGGTCTCACTACAGGGCCCGCGGGAGGCTACACCTTC.

This chain uses TRBV7-2 with TRBJ2-5; D may correspond to TRBD1 or TRBD2 (5 bases each). This CDR3 is 15 amino acids long. V was pared by 3 bases and J by 7 bases, with 18 bases between. Germline V gene lookup returns CDR1 SGHTA and CDR2 FQGNSA. The CDR3 loop reads CASSFPGPPGGTQYF. The CDR3 region has the DNA TGTGCCAGCAGCTTCCCGGGACCACCAGGTGGGACCCAGTACTTC.

The gene calls are TRBV4-2 and TRBJ1-6, with TRBD1 as a possible D gene (6 bases). V lost 7 bases and J 4 bases, leaving 11 bases between the germline ends. The germline CDR1 and CDR2 sequences are LGHNA and YNFKEQ. CDR3 length: 14 residues. The CDR3 sequence: CASKDQGYNSPLHF. Written as DNA, the CDR3 is TGTGCCAGCAAGGACCAGGGGTATAATTCACCCCTCCACTTT.